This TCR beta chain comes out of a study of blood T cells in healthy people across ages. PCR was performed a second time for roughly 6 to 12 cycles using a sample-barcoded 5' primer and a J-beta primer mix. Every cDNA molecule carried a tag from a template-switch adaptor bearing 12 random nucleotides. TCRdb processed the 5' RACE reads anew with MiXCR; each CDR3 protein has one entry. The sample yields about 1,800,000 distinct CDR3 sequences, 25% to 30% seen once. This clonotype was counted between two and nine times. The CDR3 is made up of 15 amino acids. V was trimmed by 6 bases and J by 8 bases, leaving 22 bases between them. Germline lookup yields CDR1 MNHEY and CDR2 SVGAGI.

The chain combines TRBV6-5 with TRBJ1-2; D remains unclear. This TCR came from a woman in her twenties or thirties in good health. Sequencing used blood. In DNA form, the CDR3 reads TGTGCCAGCAGGTTCCGAGGGTACTCATCTGAGGGCTACACCTTC. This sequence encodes CASRFRGYSSEGYTF.